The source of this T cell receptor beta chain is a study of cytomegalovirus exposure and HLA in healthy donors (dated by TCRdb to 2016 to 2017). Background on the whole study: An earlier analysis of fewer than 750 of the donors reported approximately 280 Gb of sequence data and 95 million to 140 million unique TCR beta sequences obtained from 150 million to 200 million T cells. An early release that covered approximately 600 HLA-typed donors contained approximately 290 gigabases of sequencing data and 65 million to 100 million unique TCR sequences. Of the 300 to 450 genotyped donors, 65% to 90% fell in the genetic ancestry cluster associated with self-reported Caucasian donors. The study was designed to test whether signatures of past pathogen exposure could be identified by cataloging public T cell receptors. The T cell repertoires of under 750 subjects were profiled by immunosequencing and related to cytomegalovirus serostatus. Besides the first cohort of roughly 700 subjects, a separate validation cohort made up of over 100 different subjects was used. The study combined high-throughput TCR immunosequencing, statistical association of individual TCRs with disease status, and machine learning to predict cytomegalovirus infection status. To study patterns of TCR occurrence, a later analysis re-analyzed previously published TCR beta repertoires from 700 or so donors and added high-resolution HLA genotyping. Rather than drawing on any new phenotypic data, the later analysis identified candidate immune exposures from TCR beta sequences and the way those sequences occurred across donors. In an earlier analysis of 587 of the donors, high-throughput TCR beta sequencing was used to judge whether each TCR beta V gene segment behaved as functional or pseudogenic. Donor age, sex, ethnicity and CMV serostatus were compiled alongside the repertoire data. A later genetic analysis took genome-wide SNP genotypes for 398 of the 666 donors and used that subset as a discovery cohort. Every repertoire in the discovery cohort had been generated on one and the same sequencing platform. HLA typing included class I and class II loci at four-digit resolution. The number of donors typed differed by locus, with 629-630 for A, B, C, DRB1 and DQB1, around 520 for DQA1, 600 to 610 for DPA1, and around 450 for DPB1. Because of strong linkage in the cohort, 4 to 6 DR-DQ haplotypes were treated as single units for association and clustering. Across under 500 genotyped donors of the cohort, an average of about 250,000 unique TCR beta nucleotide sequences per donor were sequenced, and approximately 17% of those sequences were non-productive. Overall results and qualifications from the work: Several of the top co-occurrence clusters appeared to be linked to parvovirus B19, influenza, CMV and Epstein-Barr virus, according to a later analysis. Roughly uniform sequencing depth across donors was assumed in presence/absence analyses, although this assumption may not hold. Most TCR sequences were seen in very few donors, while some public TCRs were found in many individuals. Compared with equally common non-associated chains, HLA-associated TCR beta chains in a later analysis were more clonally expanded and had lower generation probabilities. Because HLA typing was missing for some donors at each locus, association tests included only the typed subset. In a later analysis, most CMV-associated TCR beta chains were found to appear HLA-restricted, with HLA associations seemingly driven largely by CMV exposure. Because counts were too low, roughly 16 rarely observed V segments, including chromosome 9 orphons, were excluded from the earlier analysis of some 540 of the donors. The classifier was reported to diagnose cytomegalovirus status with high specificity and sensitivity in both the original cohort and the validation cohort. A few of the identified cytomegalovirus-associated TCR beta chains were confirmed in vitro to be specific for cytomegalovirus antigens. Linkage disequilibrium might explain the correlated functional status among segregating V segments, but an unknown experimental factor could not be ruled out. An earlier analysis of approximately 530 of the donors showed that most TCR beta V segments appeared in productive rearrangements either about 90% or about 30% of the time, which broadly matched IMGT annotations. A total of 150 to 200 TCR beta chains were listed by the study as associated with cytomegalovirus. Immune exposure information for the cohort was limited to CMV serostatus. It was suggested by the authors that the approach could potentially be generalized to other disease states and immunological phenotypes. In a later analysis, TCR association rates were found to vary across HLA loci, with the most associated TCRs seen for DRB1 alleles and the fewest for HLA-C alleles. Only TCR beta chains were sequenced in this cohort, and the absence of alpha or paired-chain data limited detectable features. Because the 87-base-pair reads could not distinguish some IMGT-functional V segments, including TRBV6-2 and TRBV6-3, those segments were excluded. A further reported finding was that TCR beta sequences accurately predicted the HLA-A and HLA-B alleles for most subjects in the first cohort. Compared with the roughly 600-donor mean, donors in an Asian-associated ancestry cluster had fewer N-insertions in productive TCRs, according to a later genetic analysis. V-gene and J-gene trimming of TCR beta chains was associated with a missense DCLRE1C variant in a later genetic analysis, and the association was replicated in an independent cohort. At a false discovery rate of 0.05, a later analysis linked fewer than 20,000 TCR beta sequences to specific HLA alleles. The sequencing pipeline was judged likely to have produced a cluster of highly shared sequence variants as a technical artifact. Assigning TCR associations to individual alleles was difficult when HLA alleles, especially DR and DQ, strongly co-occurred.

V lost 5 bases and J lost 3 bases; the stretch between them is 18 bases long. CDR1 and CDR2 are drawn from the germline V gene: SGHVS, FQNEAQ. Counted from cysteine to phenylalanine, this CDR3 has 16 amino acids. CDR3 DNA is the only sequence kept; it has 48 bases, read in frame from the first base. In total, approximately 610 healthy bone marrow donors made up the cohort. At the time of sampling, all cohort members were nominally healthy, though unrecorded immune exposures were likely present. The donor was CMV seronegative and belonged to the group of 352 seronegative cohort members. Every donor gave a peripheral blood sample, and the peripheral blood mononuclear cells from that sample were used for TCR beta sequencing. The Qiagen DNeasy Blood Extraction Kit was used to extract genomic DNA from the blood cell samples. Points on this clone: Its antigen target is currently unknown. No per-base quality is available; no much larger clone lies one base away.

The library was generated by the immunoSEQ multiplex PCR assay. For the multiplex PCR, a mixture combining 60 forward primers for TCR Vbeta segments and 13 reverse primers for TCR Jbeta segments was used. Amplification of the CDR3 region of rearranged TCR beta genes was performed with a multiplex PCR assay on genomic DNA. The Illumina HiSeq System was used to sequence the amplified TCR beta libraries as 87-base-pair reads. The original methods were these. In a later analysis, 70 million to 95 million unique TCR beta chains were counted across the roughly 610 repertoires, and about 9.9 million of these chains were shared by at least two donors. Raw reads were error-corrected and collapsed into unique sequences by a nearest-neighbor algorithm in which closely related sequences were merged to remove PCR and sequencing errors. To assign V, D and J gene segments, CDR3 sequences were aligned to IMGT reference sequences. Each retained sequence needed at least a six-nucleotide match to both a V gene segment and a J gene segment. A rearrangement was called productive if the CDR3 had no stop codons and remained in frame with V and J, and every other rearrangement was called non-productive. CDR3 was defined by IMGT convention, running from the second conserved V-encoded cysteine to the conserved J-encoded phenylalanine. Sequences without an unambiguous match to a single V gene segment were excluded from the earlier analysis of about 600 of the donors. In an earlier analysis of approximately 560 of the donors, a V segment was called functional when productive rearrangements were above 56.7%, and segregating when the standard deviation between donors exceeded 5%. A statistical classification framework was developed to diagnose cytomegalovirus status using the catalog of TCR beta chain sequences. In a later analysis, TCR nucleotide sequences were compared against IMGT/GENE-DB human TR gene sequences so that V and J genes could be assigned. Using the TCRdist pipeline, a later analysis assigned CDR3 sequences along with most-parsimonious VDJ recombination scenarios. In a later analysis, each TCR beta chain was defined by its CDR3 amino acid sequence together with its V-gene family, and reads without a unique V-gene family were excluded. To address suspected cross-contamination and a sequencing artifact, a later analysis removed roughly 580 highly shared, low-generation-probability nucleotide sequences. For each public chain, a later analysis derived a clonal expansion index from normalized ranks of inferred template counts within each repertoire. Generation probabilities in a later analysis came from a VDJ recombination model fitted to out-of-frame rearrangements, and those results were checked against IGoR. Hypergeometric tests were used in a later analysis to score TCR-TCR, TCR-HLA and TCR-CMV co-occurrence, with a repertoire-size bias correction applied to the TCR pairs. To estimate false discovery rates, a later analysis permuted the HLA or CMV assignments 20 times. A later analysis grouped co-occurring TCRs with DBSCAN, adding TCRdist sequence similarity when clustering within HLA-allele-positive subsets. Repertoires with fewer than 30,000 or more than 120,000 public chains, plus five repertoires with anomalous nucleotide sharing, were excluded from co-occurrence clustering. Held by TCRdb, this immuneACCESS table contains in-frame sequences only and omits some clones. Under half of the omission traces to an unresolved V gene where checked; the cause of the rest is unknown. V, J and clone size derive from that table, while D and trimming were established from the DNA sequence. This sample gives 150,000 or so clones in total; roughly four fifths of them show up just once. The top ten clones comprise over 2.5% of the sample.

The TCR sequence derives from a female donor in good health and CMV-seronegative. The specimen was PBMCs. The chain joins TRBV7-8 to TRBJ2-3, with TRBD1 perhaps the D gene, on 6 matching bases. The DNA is TGTGCCAGCAGCCGCATCCGGGCAGGGGCAACAGATACGCAGTATTTT. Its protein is CASSRIRAGATDTQYF.